The clone carrying this T cell receptor beta chain occurred once. Here immunoSEQ multiplex PCR was the method, and the copy in TCRdb shows in-frame clones only, minus some. Of almost 70,000 clones listed, 86% were seen once; the top ten hold roughly 8.2%. This sample is part of a study of OX40 agonist ivuxolimab in advanced cancers. It was autoimmune disease history or systemic immunosuppression that excluded patients. The material was CD4+ or CD8+ T cells sorted from blood, obtained in a trial of the OX40 agonist ivuxolimab. The sequence derives from an adult with an advanced solid tumor such as melanoma, head and neck, liver or kidney cancer.

The DNA of the CDR3 is TGTGCCAGCAGCACCACCGGGACCACAAATGAAAAACTGTTTTTT. Translated: CASSTTGTTNEKLFF. V and J are TRBV7-2 and TRBJ1-4, with D possibly matching TRBD1 (5 bases). The CDR3 is 15 residues long. The V end lost 5 bases, the J end lost 5 bases, and 15 bases lay between the germline ends. In germline, CDR1 is SGHTA, CDR2 FQGNSA.